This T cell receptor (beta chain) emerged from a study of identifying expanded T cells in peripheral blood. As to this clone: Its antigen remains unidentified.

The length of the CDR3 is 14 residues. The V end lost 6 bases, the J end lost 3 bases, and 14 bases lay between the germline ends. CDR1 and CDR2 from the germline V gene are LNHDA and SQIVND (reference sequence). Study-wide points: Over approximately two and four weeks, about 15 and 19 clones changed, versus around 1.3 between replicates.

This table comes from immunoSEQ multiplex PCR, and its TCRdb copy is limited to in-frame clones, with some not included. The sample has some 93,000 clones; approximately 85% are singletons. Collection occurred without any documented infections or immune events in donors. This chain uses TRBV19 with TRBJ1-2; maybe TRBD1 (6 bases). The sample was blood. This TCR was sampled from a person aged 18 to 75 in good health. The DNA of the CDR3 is TGTGCCAGTAGCACTGTGGGGGGGCACTATGGCTACACCTTC. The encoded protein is CASSTVGGHYGYTF.